The present T cell receptor beta chain was sequenced within a study of shared clonotypes between healthy human individuals. Study-level background: Sampling drew on donors who were a couple of women and three men aged 18 to 49.

CD45RA+ naive and CD45RA-negative memory subsets were separated from CD4+ cells. CDR1 MNHEY and CDR2 SVGAGI come from the germline V gene. This CDR3 comprises 15 residues. V lost 6 bases to trimming and J lost 4 bases; unmatched junction nucleotides: 9. Per the original data handling: ImmunoSEQ sequences covered only the junction and lacked quality scores; filtering therefore differed. The protocol was immunoSEQ multiplex PCR, while the TCRdb copy is restricted to in-frame clones and leaves out a portion. V and J calls and clone size are those listed in that table; D and trimming were worked out from the DNA. The data contain around 1.6 million clones, around 98% of them singletons.

Specimen: naive CD4+ T cells sorted from blood. Subset meaning: CD45RA+ positively selected. This TCR derives from a man between 25 and 39 years old in good health. The V call is TRBV6-5, the J call TRBJ2-1, with TRBD2 matching 7 bases. The CDR3 loop is CASRLSGDNYNEQFF. In nucleotides, the CDR3 is TGTGCCAGCAGATTAAGCGGGGATAATTACAATGAGCAGTTCTTC.